This T cell receptor (beta chain) was recovered during a study of T cell responses to AZD1222 COVID-19 vaccine. Study conclusions and caveats: Females made up more of the donors, who were largely white British, and clonal diversity may have come out too low. Of the AZD1222 recipients, only five to seven were seropositive at baseline. Vaccination with two AZD1222 doses was followed by a rise in Spike-specific TCR breadth and depth. Spike was spanned by vaccine-associated CD4 TCRs, with dominance at 160-218 and 743-854.

Repertoires were generated with immunoSEQ multiplex PCR, while TCRdb's copy carries only in-frame clones and drops some. This sample has 120,000 to 150,000 clones, with roughly 90% found just once. In the case of this clone: What it binds is not known.

Germline V gene data show CDR1 as MNHNY and CDR2 as SVGAGI (reference sequence). This CDR3 contains 15 residues. The V and J ends lost 5 bases and 0 bases respectively, with 13 bases between them. The input for sequencing was peripheral blood, taken 28 days after the second AZD1222 dose. The chain uses TRBV6-6 and TRBJ1-2; D unresolved. This sequence was found in an adult who received the AZD1222 COVID-19 vaccine. The CDR3 here is CASSTLAGSNYGYTF. The CDR3 DNA reads TGTGCCAGCAGTACTCTGGCAGGTTCTAACTATGGCTACACCTTC.